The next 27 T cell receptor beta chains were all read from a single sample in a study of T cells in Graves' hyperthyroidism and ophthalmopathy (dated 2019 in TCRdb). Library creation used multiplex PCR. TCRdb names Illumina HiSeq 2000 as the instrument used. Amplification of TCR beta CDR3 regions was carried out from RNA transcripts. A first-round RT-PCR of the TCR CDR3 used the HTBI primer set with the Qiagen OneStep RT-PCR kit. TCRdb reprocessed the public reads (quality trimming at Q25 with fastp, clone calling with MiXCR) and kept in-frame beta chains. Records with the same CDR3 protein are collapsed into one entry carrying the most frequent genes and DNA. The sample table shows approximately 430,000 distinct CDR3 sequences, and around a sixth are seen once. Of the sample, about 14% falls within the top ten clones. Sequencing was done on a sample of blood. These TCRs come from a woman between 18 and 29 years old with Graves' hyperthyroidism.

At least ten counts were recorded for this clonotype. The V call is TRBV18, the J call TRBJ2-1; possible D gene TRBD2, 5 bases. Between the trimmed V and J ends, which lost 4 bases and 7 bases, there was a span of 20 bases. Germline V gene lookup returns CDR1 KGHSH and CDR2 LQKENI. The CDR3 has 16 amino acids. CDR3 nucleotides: TGTGCCAGCTCACTGCAGACGTGGATGACGGGGAATGAGCAGTTCTTC. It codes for CASSLQTWMTGNEQFF.

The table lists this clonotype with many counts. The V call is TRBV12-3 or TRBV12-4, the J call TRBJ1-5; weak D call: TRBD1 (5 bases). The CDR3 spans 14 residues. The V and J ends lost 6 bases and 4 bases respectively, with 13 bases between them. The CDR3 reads CASSGTGNNQPQHF. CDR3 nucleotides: TGTGCCAGCAGCGGGACGGGCAATAATCAGCCCCAGCATTTT.

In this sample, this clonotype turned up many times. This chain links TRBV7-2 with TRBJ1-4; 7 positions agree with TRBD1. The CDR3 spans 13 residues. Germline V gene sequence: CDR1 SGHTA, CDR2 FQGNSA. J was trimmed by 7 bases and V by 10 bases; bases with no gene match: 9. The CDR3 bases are TGTGCCACCTCAGGGGGGGGCGGTGAAAAACTGTTTTTT. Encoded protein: CATSGGGGEKLFF. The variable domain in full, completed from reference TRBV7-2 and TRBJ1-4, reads GAGVSQSPSNKVTEKGKDVELRCDPISGHTALYWYRQSLGQGLEFLIYFQGNSAPDKSGLPSDRFSAERTGGSVSTLTIQRTQQEDSAVYLCATSGGGGEKLFFGSGTQLSVL.

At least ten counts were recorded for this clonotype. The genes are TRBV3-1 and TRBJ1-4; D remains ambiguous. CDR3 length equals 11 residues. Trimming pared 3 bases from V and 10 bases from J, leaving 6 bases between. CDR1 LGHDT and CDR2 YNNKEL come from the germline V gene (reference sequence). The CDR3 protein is CASSHSGKLFF. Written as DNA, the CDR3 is TGTGCCAGCAGCCATTCCGGAAAACTGTTTTTT.

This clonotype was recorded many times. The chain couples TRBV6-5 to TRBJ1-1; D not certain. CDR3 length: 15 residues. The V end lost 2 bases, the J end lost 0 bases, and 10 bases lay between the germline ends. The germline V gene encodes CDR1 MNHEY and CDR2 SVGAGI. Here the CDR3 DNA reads TGTGCCAGCAGTTACAGCGGTCTATTGAACACTGAAGCTTTCTTT. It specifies CASSYSGLLNTEAFF.

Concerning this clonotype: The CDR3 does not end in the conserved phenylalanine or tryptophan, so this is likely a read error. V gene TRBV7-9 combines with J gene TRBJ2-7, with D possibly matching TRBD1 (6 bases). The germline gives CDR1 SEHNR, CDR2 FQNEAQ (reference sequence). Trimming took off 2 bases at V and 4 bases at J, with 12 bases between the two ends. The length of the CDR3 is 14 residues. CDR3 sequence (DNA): TGTGCCAGCAGCTTACCAGGGGAAGTTTACGAGCAGTACCTC. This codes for CASSLPGEVYEQYL.

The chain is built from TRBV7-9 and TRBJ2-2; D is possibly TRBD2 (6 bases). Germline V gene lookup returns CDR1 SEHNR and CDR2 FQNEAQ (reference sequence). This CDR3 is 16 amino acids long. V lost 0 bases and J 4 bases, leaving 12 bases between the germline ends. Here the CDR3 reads CASSLALSSVTGELFF. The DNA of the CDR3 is TGTGCCAGCAGCTTAGCGCTGTCTAGCGTCACCGGGGAGCTGTTTTTT.

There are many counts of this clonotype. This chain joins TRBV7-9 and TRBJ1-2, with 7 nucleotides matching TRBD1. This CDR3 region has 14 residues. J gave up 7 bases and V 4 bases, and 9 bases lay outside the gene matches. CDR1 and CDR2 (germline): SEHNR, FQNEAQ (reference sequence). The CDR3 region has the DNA TGTGCCAGCAGCTCCGGGACAGTGCGGAGTGGCTACACCTTC. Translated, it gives CASSSGTVRSGYTF.

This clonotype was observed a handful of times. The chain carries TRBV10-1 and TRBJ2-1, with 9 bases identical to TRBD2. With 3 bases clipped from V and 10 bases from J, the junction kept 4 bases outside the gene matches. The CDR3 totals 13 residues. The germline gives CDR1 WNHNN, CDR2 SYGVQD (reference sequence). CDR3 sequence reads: CASSEAGGREQFF. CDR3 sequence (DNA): TGCGCCAGCAGTGAAGCGGGAGGTCGAGAGCAGTTCTTC.

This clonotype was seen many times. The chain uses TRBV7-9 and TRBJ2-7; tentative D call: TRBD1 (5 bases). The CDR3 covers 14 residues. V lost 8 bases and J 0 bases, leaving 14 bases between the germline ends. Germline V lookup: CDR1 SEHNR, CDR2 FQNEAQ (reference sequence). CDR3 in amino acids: CASALRQSSYEQYF. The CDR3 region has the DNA TGTGCCAGCGCCTTAAGACAGAGCTCCTACGAGCAGTACTTC.

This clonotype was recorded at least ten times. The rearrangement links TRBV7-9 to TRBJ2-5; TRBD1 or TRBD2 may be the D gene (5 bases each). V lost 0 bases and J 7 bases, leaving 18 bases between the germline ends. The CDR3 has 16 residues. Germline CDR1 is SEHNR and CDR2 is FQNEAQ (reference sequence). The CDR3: CASSLAEWGSMGTQYF. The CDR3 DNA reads TGTGCCAGCAGCTTAGCGGAATGGGGGTCCATGGGGACCCAGTACTTC.

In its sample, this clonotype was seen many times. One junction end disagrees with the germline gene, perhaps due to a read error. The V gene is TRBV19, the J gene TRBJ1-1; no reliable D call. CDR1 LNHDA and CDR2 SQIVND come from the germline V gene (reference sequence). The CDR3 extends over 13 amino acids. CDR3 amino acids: CASSIGVNTEAFF. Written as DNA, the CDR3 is TGTGCCAGCAGTATTGGCGTGAACACTGAAGCTTTCTTT.

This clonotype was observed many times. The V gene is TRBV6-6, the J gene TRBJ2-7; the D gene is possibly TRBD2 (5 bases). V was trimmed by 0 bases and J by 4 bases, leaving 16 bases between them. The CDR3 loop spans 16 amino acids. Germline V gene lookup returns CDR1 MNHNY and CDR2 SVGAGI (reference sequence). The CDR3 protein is CASSYSPEGIHYEQYF. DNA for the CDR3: TGTGCCAGCAGTTACTCGCCCGAGGGAATACATTACGAGCAGTACTTC.

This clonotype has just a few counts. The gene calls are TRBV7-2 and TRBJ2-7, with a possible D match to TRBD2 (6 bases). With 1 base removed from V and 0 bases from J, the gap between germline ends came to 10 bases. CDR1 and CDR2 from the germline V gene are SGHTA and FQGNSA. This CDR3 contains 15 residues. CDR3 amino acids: CASSLGGVSSYEQYF. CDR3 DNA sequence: TGTGCCAGCAGCTTAGGCGGGGTTAGCTCCTACGAGCAGTACTTC.

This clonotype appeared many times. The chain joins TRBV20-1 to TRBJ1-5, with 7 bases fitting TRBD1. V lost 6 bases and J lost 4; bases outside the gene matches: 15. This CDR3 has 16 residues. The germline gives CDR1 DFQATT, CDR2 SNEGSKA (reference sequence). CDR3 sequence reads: CSAALGTANGNQPQHF. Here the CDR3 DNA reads TGCAGTGCAGCACTAGGGACAGCTAATGGGAATCAGCCCCAGCATTTT.

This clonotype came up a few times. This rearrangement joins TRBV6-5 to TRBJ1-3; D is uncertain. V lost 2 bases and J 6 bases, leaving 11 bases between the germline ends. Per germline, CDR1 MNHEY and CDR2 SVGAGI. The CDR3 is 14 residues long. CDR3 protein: CASSYLGSANTIYF. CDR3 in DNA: TGTGCCAGCAGTTACCTCGGGTCAGCAAACACCATATATTTT.

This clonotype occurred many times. The CDR3 here is CASSLVGTANTEAFF. The CDR3 DNA sequence: TGTGCCAGCAGCCTAGTCGGGACAGCGAACACTGAAGCTTTCTTT. The rearrangement links TRBV11-2 to TRBJ1-1, with 7 bases lining up with TRBD1. In germline, CDR1 is SGHAT, CDR2 FQNNGV. Trimming cost V 5 bases and J 1 base; bases outside gene matches: 7. This CDR3 spans 15 amino acids.

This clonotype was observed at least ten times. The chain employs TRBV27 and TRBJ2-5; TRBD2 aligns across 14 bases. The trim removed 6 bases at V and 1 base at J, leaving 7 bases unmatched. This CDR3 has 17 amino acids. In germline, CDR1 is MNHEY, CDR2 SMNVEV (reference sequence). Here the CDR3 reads CASRGTSGSIFQETQYF. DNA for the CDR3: TGTGCCAGCAGAGGGACTAGCGGGAGTATATTCCAAGAGACCCAGTACTTC.

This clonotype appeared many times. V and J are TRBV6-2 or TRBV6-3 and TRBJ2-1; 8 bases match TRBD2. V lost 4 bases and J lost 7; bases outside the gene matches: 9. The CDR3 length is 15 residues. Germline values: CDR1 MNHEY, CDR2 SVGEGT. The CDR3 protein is CASSFYAGGRNEQFF. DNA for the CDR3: TGTGCCAGCAGTTTTTACGCGGGGGGTAGGAATGAGCAGTTCTTC.

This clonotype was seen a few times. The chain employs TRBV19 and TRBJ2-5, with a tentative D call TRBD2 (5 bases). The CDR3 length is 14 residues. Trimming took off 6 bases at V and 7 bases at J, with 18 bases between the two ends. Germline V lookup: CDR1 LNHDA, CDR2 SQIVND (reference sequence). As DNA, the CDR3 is TGTGCCAGTAGCTATACTAGTGGGAGAGGGACCCAGTACTTC. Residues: CASSYTSGRGTQYF. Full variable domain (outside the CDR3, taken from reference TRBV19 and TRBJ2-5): DGGITQSPKYLFRKEGQNVTLSCEQNLNHDAMYWYRQDPGQGLRLIYYSQIVNDFQKGDIAEGYSVSREKKESFPLTVTSAQKNPTAFYLCASSYTSGRGTQYFGPGTRLLVL.

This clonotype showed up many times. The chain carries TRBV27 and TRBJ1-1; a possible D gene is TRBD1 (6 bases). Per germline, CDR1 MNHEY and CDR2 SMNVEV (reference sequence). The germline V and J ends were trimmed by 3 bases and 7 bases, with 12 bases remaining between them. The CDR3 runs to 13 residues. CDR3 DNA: TGTGCCAGCAGTTTTACCGGGGGCGGTGAAGCTTTCTTT. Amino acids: CASSFTGGGEAFF.

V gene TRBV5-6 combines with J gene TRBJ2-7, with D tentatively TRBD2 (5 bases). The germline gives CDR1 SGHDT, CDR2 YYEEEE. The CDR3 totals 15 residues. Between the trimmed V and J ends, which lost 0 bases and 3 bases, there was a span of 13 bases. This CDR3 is CASSLVPGSGYEQYF. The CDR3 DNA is TGTGCCAGCAGCTTGGTACCGGGCAGCGGCTACGAGCAGTACTTC.

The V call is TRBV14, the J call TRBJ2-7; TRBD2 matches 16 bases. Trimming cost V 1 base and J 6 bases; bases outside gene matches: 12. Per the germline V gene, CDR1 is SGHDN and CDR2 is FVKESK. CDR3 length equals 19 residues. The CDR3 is CASSQGPGLAGGPFSEQYF. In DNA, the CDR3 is TGTGCCAGCAGCCAAGGACCGGGACTAGCGGGAGGGCCGTTTAGCGAGCAGTACTTC.

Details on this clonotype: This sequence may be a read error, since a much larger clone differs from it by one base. This CDR3 reads CVSSRMQHGGELFF. CDR3 DNA sequence: TGCGTCAGCAGCCGAATGCAGCATGGCGGGGAGCTGTTTTTT. V gene TRBV10-2 combines with J gene TRBJ2-2; D remains unclear. This CDR3 region has 14 residues. Germline CDR1 reads WSHSY; CDR2 reads SAAADI.

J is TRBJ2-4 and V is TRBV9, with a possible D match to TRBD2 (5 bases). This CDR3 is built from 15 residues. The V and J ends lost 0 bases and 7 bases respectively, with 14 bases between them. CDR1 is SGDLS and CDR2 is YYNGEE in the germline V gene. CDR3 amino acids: CASSVEGSARNIQYF. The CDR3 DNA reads TGTGCCAGCAGCGTAGAAGGTAGCGCGAGGAACATTCAGTACTTC.

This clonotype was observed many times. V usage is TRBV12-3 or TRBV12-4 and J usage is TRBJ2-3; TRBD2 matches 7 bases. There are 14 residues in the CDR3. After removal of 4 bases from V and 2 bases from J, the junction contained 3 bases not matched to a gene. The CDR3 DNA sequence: TGTGCCAGCAGTTCCGCGGGAGTCACAGATACGCAGTATTTT. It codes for CASSSAGVTDTQYF.

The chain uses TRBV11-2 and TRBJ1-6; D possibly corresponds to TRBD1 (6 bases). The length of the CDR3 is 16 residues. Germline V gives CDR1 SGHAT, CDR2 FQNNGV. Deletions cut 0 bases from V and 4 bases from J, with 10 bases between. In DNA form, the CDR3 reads TGTGCCAGCAGCTTAGAACAGGGAGTATATAATTCACCCCTCCACTTT. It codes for CASSLEQGVYNSPLHF.